The sequence of this T cell receptor (beta chain) was determined in a study of blood T cell repertoires in COVID-19. The method was immunoSEQ multiplex PCR; TCRdb's version includes in-frame clones alone and lacks a portion of them. The table lists some 280,000 clones, 75% to 90% of them singletons. Sequenced material: peripheral blood. The clonotype originates from a woman in her twenties or thirties with active or convalescent COVID-19.

The DNA for the CDR3 is TGTGCCAGCAGTTCCCCGCTACGGTCATTGACCTTC. It codes for CASSSPLRSLTF. V usage is TRBV27 and J usage is TRBJ1-2; D is uncertain. Germline CDR1 is MNHEY and CDR2 is SMNVEV (reference sequence). The CDR3 extends over 12 amino acids. Deletions cut 4 bases from V and 14 bases from J, with 17 bases between.